Below are 11 T cell receptor beta chains sequenced from a single sample in a study of cytomegalovirus exposure and HLA in healthy donors. Primers for the PCR totalled 60 Vbeta and 13 Jbeta. The assay was immunoSEQ multiplex PCR, and TCRdb's table has in-frame clones only and misses some. Among about 270,000 clones, roughly 70% were seen once, and the ten largest hold under 3%. Input material: PBMCs. The receptor source for this set is a female donor in good health and CMV-seronegative.

This chain joins TRBV28 and TRBJ2-5; 7 bases are shared with TRBD1. The J call may be faulty, since TRBJ2-7 better matches the DNA end. The germline gives CDR1 MDHEN, CDR2 SYDVKM. This CDR3 contains 14 residues. CDR3 DNA sequence: TGTGCCAGCAGTTCACCGACAGGGTCCTACGAGCAGTACTTC. Protein sequence: CASSSPTGSYEQYF.

The V call is TRBV6-1, the J call TRBJ2-7; 7 positions match TRBD2. V dropped 6 bases and J dropped 2; count of bases not matched to a gene: 4. Germline CDR1 is MNHNS and CDR2 is SASEGT. CDR3 length equals 13 residues. DNA of the CDR3: TGTGCCAGCAGCCTCCGGGGGGCCTACGAGCAGTACTTC. Protein sequence: CASSLRGAYEQYF.

The chain couples TRBV18 to TRBJ2-7; perhaps TRBD2 as D (6 bases). The germline V gene has CDR1 KGHSH and CDR2 LQKENI. Trimming cost V 3 bases and J 2 bases, with 14 bases left between them. The CDR3 is 15 residues long. The CDR3 sequence: CASSPVAGHTYEQYF. The CDR3, as DNA: TGTGCCAGCTCACCGGTTGCGGGGCACACCTACGAGCAGTACTTC.

V and J are TRBV28 and TRBJ2-7; 8 bases agree with TRBD1. V shed 4 bases, J shed 3 bases, and the junction held 5 bases outside the gene matches. The CDR3 is made up of 14 amino acids. Per germline, CDR1 MDHEN and CDR2 SYDVKM. CDR3 loop: CASSSGTGLYEQYF. The CDR3 DNA sequence: TGTGCCAGCAGTTCGGGGACAGGCCTCTACGAGCAGTACTTC.

This chain links TRBV20-1 with TRBJ1-1, with 8 bases identical to TRBD1. CDR1 and CDR2 (germline): DFQATT, SNEGSKA (reference sequence). The junction had 6 bases not matched to a gene; V was cut back by 6 bases and J by 9 bases. The CDR3 consists of 11 residues. CDR3 loop: CSASTGGKAFF. CDR3 coding DNA: TGCAGTGCCTCTACAGGGGGGAAAGCTTTCTTT.

This rearrangement joins TRBV10-2 to TRBJ2-2; tentatively, D is TRBD2 (6 bases). Germline-derived CDR1 and CDR2 are WSHSY and SAAADI. V was clipped by 6 bases and J by 0 bases, with 11 bases between them. There are 15 residues in the CDR3. This CDR3 reads CASRPGRTNTGELFF. In DNA form, the CDR3 reads TGCGCCAGCAGACCCGGGAGAACGAACACCGGGGAGCTGTTTTTT.

This clone was detected a few times. This rearrangement joins TRBV21-1 to TRBJ2-1; the D call TRBD2 from the table was never checked on the DNA. TRBV21-1 is described as a pseudogene. The CDR3 contains 20 residues. The CDR3 sequence is CASSNNPLASGRTTYNEQFF. Here the CDR3 DNA reads TGTGCCAGCAGCAATAATCCCCTCGCAAGTGGGAGGACAACCTACAATGAGCAGTTCTTC.

The rearrangement links TRBV28 to TRBJ2-1, with 7 bases aligning to TRBD1. CDR3 length: 16 residues. Germline-derived CDR1 and CDR2 are MDHEN and SYDVKM. Germline trimming cut 4 bases from V and 2 bases from J; bases unmatched to any gene: 8. In DNA form, the CDR3 reads TGTGCCAGCAGTTCCCCCGGGACAGCTCCCTACAATGAGCAGTTCTTC. Translating it yields CASSSPGTAPYNEQFF.

The chain links TRBV6-1 to TRBJ2-7; D gene unclear. The V gene lost 5 bases and the J gene lost 2 bases, with 13 bases spanning the gap. The length of the CDR3 is 14 residues. Germline loops: CDR1 MNHNS, CDR2 SASEGT. Here the CDR3 reads CASSKGLVAYEQYF. The CDR3 DNA is TGTGCCAGCAGTAAAGGGTTAGTAGCCTACGAGCAGTACTTC.

The chain employs TRBV6-1 and TRBJ2-7; D call uncertain. The CDR3 is 12 residues long. The ends were cut back, 4 bases at V and 4 bases at J, with 8 bases in the middle. CDR1 and CDR2 (germline): MNHNS, SASEGT. The CDR3 DNA is TGTGCCAGCAGTGCGACGGGTTACGAGCAGTACTTC. Its translation: CASSATGYEQYF.

The rearrangement uses TRBV9 and TRBJ2-7, with D tentatively TRBD2 (6 bases). This CDR3 is 15 amino acids long. V lost 0 bases and J lost 0, with 10 bases in between. Germline CDR1 and CDR2: SGDLS and YYNGEE. The CDR3, as DNA: TGTGCCAGCAGCGTAGGGCCAGCGGGCTCCTACGAGCAGTACTTC. Translated, it gives CASSVGPAGSYEQYF.